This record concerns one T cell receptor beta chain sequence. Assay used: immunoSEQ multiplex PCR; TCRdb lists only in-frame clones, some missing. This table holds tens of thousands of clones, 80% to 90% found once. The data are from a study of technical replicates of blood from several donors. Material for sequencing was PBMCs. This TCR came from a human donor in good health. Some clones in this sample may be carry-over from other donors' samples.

CDR3 in amino acids: CASSFSRGAEAFF. As DNA, the CDR3 is TGTGCCAGCAGCTTTTCTCGGGGGGCTGAAGCTTTCTTT. The chain employs TRBV7-8 and TRBJ1-1; a possible D gene is TRBD1 (5 bases). Germline V gene lookup returns CDR1 SGHVS and CDR2 FQNEAQ. The V and J ends lost 3 bases and 6 bases respectively, with 11 bases between them. The CDR3 length is 13 residues.